The next 25 T cell receptor beta chains were all read from a single sample in a study of T-cell reconstitution after alpha-beta-depleted transplantation in children. As it was prepared, the TCRbeta library received unique molecular identifiers. Each CDR3 protein gets one entry after TCRdb re-called the PCR reads with MiXCR. The sample has approximately 500,000 distinct CDR3 sequences; 25% to 30% are singletons. The source was PBMCs, collected before TCRalphabeta/CD19-depleted stem cell transplant. Source of these receptors: a boy under three years old with Wiskott-Aldrich syndrome, due to receive a stem cell transplant.

This clonotype came up a few times. This chain links TRBV5-1 with TRBJ1-2, with TRBD1 matching over 10 bases. The junction had 2 bases not matched to a gene; V was cut back by 5 bases and J by 1 base. CDR1 and CDR2 (germline): SGHRS, YFSETQ. The CDR3 consists of 14 residues. CDR3 region: CASRWTGGNYGYTF. The CDR3 bases are TGCGCCAGCAGGTGGACAGGGGGTAACTATGGCTACACCTTC.

The chain combines TRBV20-1 with TRBJ2-6, with D perhaps TRBD2 (5 bases). This CDR3 is built from 17 residues. Trimming took 2 bases from V and 0 from J, leaving 14 bases between them. Per germline, CDR1 DFQATT and CDR2 SNEGSKA (reference sequence). The CDR3 nucleotides are TGCAGTGCTAGATTTAGGACTCGGAGCTCTGGGGCCAACGTCCTGACTTTC. Protein product: CSARFRTRSSGANVLTF.

The genes are TRBV10-3 and TRBJ1-2; D is undetermined. Trimming removed 2 bases at V and 2 bases at J, with 9 bases between. CDR3 length equals 14 residues. Germline CDR1 and CDR2: ENHRY and SYGVKD. Written as DNA, the CDR3 is TGTGCCATCAGTGAGGATGGGGAAAACTATGGCTACACCTTC. It encodes CAISEDGENYGYTF.

This clonotype came up a few times. The chain has TRBV20-1 and TRBJ2-1; D uncertain. CDR3 size: 13 residues. Trimming took 6 bases from V and 4 from J, leaving 13 bases between them. Germline values: CDR1 DFQATT, CDR2 SNEGSKA (reference sequence). The DNA of the CDR3 is TGCAGTGCCCCGGCGGACGCTTACAATGAGCAGTTCTTC. Translation gives CSAPADAYNEQFF.

This clonotype was counted only a few times. The chain is built from TRBV11-2 and TRBJ2-3; 12 positions agree with TRBD2. Germline V gives CDR1 SGHAT, CDR2 FQNNGV. CDR3 length: 16 residues. Trimming took 4 bases from V and 3 from J; bases not matched to a gene: 5. CDR3 nucleotides: TGTGCCAGCAGCTCGCCGCTAGCGGGAGGGACAGATACGCAGTATTTT. Its translation is CASSSPLAGGTDTQYF.

The CDR3 DNA reads TGTGCCAGCAGTTACAATACAGGGGCGGACACTGAAGCTTTCTTT. Translation gives CASSYNTGADTEAFF. The rearrangement links TRBV6-5 to TRBJ1-1, with 7 positions matching TRBD1. This CDR3 region has 15 residues. CDR1 is MNHEY, CDR2 SVGAGI, per germline. V lost 2 bases, J lost 3 bases, and 6 bases stayed unmatched.

The rearrangement joins TRBV19 to TRBJ1-1; D may be TRBD1 (6 bases). Germline lookup yields CDR1 LNHDA and CDR2 SQIVND (reference sequence). The CDR3 is 13 residues long. Between the trimmed V and J ends, which lost 4 bases and 4 bases, there was a span of 10 bases. CDR3 in DNA: TGTGCCAGTAGTACGAGGACAGTCACTGAAGCTTTCTTT. Protein sequence: CASSTRTVTEAFF.

In its sample, this clonotype was seen a few times. V is TRBV28 and J is TRBJ2-7; possible D gene TRBD1, 6 bases. Trimming cost V 3 bases and J 2 bases, with 14 bases left between them. The CDR3 runs to 15 residues. The germline CDR1 and CDR2 sequences are MDHEN and SYDVKM. The CDR3 DNA reads TGTGCCAGCAGTTTCCAGGGGATCGGAACCTACGAGCAGTACTTC. This sequence encodes CASSFQGIGTYEQYF.

V is TRBV5-1 and J is TRBJ1-1; no firm D call. The V end was cut by 3 bases, the J end by 2 bases, with 14 bases between. Germline CDR1 reads SGHRS; CDR2 reads YFSETQ. The CDR3 consists of 15 residues. In DNA form, the CDR3 reads TGCGCCAGCAGCTGGCACTACGGGATAAACACTGAAGCTTTCTTT. It encodes CASSWHYGINTEAFF. Using reference TRBV5-1 and TRBJ1-1 for the parts outside the CDR3, the full variable domain is KAGVTQTPRYLIKTRGQQVTLSCSPISGHRSVSWYQQTPGQGLQFLFEYFSETQRNKGNFPGRFSGRQFSNSRSEMNVSTLELGDSALYLCASSWHYGINTEAFFGQGTRLTVV.

The V and J genes are TRBV5-6 and TRBJ1-5; 8 nucleotides match TRBD1. The germline V gene encodes CDR1 SGHDT and CDR2 YYEEEE. This CDR3 has 14 amino acids. The V segment lost 4 bases and the J segment 6 bases; nucleotides outside the gene matches: 6. The CDR3 reads CASSLNRGTQPQHF. In DNA form, the CDR3 reads TGTGCCAGCAGCCTGAACAGGGGGACTCAGCCCCAGCATTTT.

For the CDR3, the DNA is TGCAGTGCTCGGGGGGGGAATAGCAATCAGCCCCAGCATTTT. This gives the protein CSARGGNSNQPQHF. This chain joins TRBV20-1 and TRBJ1-5; D possibly corresponds to TRBD1 (5 bases). V was clipped by 5 bases and J by 0 bases, with 11 bases between them. Per the germline V gene, CDR1 is DFQATT and CDR2 is SNEGSKA (reference sequence). The CDR3 has 14 residues.

V usage is TRBV4-2 and J usage is TRBJ1-3; D perhaps matches TRBD1 (6 bases). CDR1 LGHNA and CDR2 YNFKEQ come from the germline V gene. Trimming removed 4 bases at V and 0 bases at J, with 13 bases between. There are 16 residues in the CDR3. The chain's CDR3 is CASSLQQGRSGNTIYF. Here the CDR3 DNA reads TGTGCCAGCAGCCTCCAACAGGGCCGCTCTGGAAACACCATATATTTT.

The rearrangement joins TRBV5-1 to TRBJ2-1; 11 bases map to TRBD2. This CDR3 contains 14 residues. The J segment lost 7 bases and the V segment lost 6 bases, leaving 6 bases of the junction unmatched. CDR1 and CDR2 (germline): SGHRS, YFSETQ. The CDR3 sequence is CASKWSSGRNEQFF. The DNA of the CDR3 is TGCGCCAGCAAGTGGTCTAGCGGGAGGAATGAGCAGTTCTTC.

The V gene is TRBV27, the J gene TRBJ1-1; the D is unclear. There are 13 residues in the CDR3. CDR1 and CDR2 from the germline V gene are MNHEY and SMNVEV (reference sequence). The V and J ends lost 4 bases and 3 bases respectively, with 9 bases between them. The CDR3 coding sequence is TGTGCCAGCAGTTACCGGTTGGACACTGAAGCTTTCTTT. Translating it yields CASSYRLDTEAFF.

The chain links TRBV5-1 to TRBJ2-1, with 11 positions matching TRBD2. V lost 4 bases and J lost 8; bases outside the gene matches: 8. Germline CDR1 SGHRS, CDR2 YFSETQ. The CDR3 covers 15 residues. As DNA, the CDR3 is TGCGCCAGCAGCCCGGGACTAGCGGAGGGGCATGAGCAGTTCTTC. This encodes CASSPGLAEGHEQFF.

This clonotype has a handful of counts. V and J are TRBV20-1 and TRBJ2-2; unclear D gene. V lost 3 bases to trimming and J lost 1 base, with 6 bases between them. Per germline, CDR1 DFQATT and CDR2 SNEGSKA (reference sequence). CDR3 length: 13 residues. CDR3: CSASTLNTGELFF. CDR3 sequence (DNA): TGCAGTGCTAGTACATTGAACACCGGGGAGCTGTTTTTT.

The chain uses TRBV7-9 and TRBJ2-1; D not resolved. Germline CDR1 and CDR2: SEHNR and FQNEAQ (reference sequence). The CDR3 has 17 amino acids. V lost 5 bases and J lost 0, with 17 bases in between. CDR3 in amino acids: CASSVSDLFGSYNEQFF. The CDR3 DNA is TGTGCCAGCAGCGTCTCCGACTTGTTTGGCTCCTACAATGAGCAGTTCTTC.

This clonotype was recorded once. This chain connects TRBV3-1 to TRBJ2-7; the D gene is possibly TRBD2 (6 bases). In germline, CDR1 is LGHDT, CDR2 YNNKEL (reference sequence). This CDR3 has 13 residues. V gave up 2 bases and J gave up 4 bases, with 9 bases separating them. CDR3 in amino acids: CASSQYSGYEQYF. The CDR3, as DNA: TGTGCCAGCAGCCAATACAGCGGGTACGAGCAGTACTTC.

The chain has TRBV5-1 and TRBJ2-2; 14 bases match TRBD2. The V segment lost 4 bases and the J segment 3 bases; nucleotides outside the gene matches: 8. The CDR3 contains 18 residues. Germline V gives CDR1 SGHRS, CDR2 YFSETQ. CDR3 loop: CASSPRGLAGGYTGELFF. CDR3 nucleotides: TGCGCCAGCAGCCCCAGAGGACTAGCGGGAGGCTACACCGGGGAGCTGTTTTTT.

The chain is built from TRBV9 and TRBJ2-5; D tentatively reads TRBD1 or TRBD2 (5 bases each). This CDR3 is 17 amino acids long. The V gene's germline CDR1 is SGDLS and CDR2 YYNGEE. With 4 bases removed from V and 1 base from J, the gap between germline ends came to 20 bases. CDR3 nucleotide sequence: TGTGCCAGCAGCCCAAGATTATACCGGGACGGCCAAGAGACCCAGTACTTC. This translates into CASSPRLYRDGQETQYF.

This chain connects TRBV20-1 to TRBJ2-2; the match to TRBD2 covers 8 bases. The CDR3 runs to 15 residues. The germline gives CDR1 DFQATT, CDR2 SNEGSKA (reference sequence). The junction had 7 bases not matched to a gene; V was cut back by 3 bases and J by 4 bases. The CDR3 is CSARPAGVVTGELFF. The DNA of the CDR3 is TGCAGTGCTAGGCCAGCGGGAGTGGTCACCGGGGAGCTGTTTTTT.

This clonotype was detected only once. The chain recombines TRBV2 with TRBJ2-2; D is ambiguous. Trimming shortened V by 6 bases and J by 8 bases, and 16 bases separated the two germline ends. Per the germline V gene, CDR1 is SNHLY and CDR2 is FYNNEI. There are 14 residues in the CDR3. The CDR3 here is CASRGVTSRGELFF. The CDR3 coding sequence is TGTGCCAGCAGGGGTGTCACGTCGAGGGGGGAGCTGTTTTTT.

The table lists this clonotype with a few counts. The rearrangement joins TRBV4-2 to TRBJ2-7; no reliable D call. The germline V and J ends were trimmed by 1 base and 0 bases, with 13 bases remaining between them. The CDR3 is made up of 16 amino acids. Germline V CDR1 and CDR2: LGHNA, YNFKEQ. The CDR3 here is CASSQGFRQDSYEQYF. The CDR3, as DNA: TGTGCCAGCAGCCAAGGTTTTAGGCAGGACTCCTACGAGCAGTACTTC.

This clonotype showed up just a few times. The chain is built from TRBV29-1 and TRBJ2-5; 7 bases match TRBD1. Losses at the gene ends were 7 bases for V and 5 bases for J; bases not matched to a gene: 10. The CDR3 consists of 13 residues. Germline CDR1 reads SQVTM; CDR2 reads ANQGSEA. CDR3: CSAQGTHSETQYF. As DNA, the CDR3 is TGCAGCGCACAGGGGACCCATTCGGAGACCCAGTACTTC.

The V call is TRBV19, the J call TRBJ1-5; 11 nucleotides line up with TRBD1. Germline values: CDR1 LNHDA, CDR2 SQIVND (reference sequence). The CDR3 is made up of 16 amino acids. V shed 9 bases and J 6 bases; nucleotides not matched to a gene: 13. CDR3 in DNA: TGTGCCAGCAAGACAACCGGACAGGGGGCGGGTCAGCCCCAGCATTTT. Encoded protein: CASKTTGQGAGQPQHF.